This TCR beta chain originates from a study of PD-L1 blockade in urothelial cancer (TCRdb year 2017). Regarding the research as a whole: All patients started therapy around 2014 and received atezolizumab 1,200 mg intravenously every 3 weeks. About 85% of the roughly 30 patients were males with bladder-origin urothelial cancer, and about 65% of the roughly 30 reported a prior smoking history. Patients had an ECOG performance status of 0 or 1 and had received between 0 and 3 prior chemotherapy regimens. Blood samples were analyzed at two time points: 3 weeks after treatment start (second dose) and 6 weeks after treatment start. A median of about 150,000 T cells and approximately 86,000 unique TCRs was obtained from blood samples, and a median clonality of 0.080 was observed. An exploratory multi-omic analysis was conducted of the somatic, immune and clinical correlates of response to PD-L1 blockade with atezolizumab in urothelial cancer. TCR sequencing covered pretreatment tumor samples and matched, serially collected peripheral blood taken before and after atezolizumab treatment. Durable clinical benefit was defined as progression-free survival longer than 6 months, and TCR features were also tested against progression-free and overall survival. Whole exome sequencing and RNA sequencing of pretreatment tumors were performed alongside TCR sequencing in the same patients. Nine patients achieved durable clinical benefit and some 21 did not. Pretreatment blood TCR-seq was available for about 27 patients, at least one posttreatment blood collection was obtained for around 24 patients, and tumor TCR-seq was available for around 24 patients. General findings and caveats noted by the study authors: Because the sample size was small (n of about 31) and many of the analyses were exploratory, the results are meant to be hypothesis-generating. Improved progression-free and overall survival was found to be associated with pretreatment peripheral blood TCR clonality below the median. Greater expansion of tumor-associated TCR clones in peripheral blood 3 weeks after the start of treatment was observed in patients with durable benefit (n of about 22, p = 0.022).

To estimate absolute template abundance from read counts, synthetic TCR analog templates were spiked into each PCR. The immunoSEQ assay was used to amplify TCRbeta CDR3 regions from genomic DNA with bias-controlled V and J gene primers. Rearranged TCRbeta segments were sequenced at approximately 20X coverage. Per the original workflow: Clustering was used to correct sequencing errors, and CDR3s were annotated against IMGT so that V, D and J genes could be assigned. Downstream analyses used only productive TCRbeta rearrangements, leaving out any out-of-frame or stop-codon sequences. Clonality was calculated as one minus the Shannon entropy normalized by the log of the number of unique productive sequences. Fisher's exact test with Benjamini-Hochberg correction, using a cutoff of adjusted p below 0.01, was how clones that differed between time points or between blood and tumor were identified. The clones in this table, taken by TCRdb from immuneACCESS, are in-frame only. Not every clone is retained; where verified, under half of the shortfall comes from an unresolved V gene, and the cause of the rest is unknown. V, J and clone size derive from that table, while D and trimming were established from the DNA sequence. The sample yields about 30,000 clones; over 75% were counted once. The ten largest clones represent 2% to 2.5% of the sample.

The cohort comprised roughly 30 patients with locally advanced or metastatic urothelial carcinoma treated at Memorial Sloan Kettering on a trial protocol. Peripheral blood mononuclear cells were collected pretreatment and during treatment, with between 1 and 8 total time points obtained per patient. The Qiagen DNeasy Blood extraction kit was used to purify genomic DNA from total PBMCs and tumor samples. PBMCs were collected pretreatment and during treatment, and were isolated and stored as previously described. This clone was counted a single time. Its antigen is currently not known. Per-base qualities were not stored, and no clone one base away is much larger. The CDR1 and CDR2 encoded by the germline V gene are SGHDT and YYEEEE. Counted from cysteine to phenylalanine, this CDR3 has 15 amino acids. Of all the DNA, just the CDR3 is kept, 45 bases in frame from base 1. At the junction V is shortened by 4 bases and J by 4 bases; bases outside the gene matches: 8.

This receptor was identified in a man between 45 and 60 years old with urothelial cancer. Sequenced here: PBMCs, sampled around atezolizumab (anti-PD-L1) treatment. In this chain, TRBV5-6 is recombined with TRBJ1-5; TRBD1 aligns with 7 central bases. At the DNA level, the sequence is TGTGCCAGCAGCACCGGGACAGTCGATAATCAGCCCCAGCATTTT. Its protein is CASSTGTVDNQPQHF.